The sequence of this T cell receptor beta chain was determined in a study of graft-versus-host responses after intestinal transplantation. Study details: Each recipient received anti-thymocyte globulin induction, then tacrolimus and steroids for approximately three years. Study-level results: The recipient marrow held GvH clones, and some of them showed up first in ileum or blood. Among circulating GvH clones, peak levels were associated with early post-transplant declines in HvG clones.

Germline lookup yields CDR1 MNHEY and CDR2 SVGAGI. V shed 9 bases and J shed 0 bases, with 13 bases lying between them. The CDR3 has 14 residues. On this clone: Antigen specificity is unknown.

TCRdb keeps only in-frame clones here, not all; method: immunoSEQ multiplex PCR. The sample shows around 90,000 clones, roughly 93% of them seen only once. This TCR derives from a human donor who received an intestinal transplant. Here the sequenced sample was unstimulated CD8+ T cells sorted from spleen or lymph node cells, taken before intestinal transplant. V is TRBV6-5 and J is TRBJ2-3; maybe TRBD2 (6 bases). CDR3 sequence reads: CASGGTPSTDTQYF. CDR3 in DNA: TGTGCCAGTGGGGGGACTCCTAGCACAGATACGCAGTATTTT.